This passage covers 22 T cell receptor beta chains from one sample sequenced in a study of identifying expanded T cells in peripheral blood. Only in-frame clones appear in the TCRdb table, and some are missing; sequencing was by immunoSEQ multiplex PCR. The sample carries around 70,000 clones, 85% to 90% recorded once. Sequencing was done on a sample of blood. The receptor source for this set is a person between 18 and 69 years old in good health.

The CDR3 DNA reads TGTGCCAGCAGTGACAAGTACGAGCAGTACTTC. Its translation is CASSDKYEQYF. This sequence joins TRBV28 and TRBJ2-7; D not resolved. The germline V gene has CDR1 MDHEN and CDR2 SYDVKM. Trimming removed 5 bases from V and 4 bases from J, with 6 bases in between. CDR3 length: 11 amino acids.

This clone appeared a single time. The chain combines TRBV19 with TRBJ2-2; no clear D. The V end lost 3 bases, the J end lost 6 bases, and 5 bases lay between the germline ends. Germline V gene data show CDR1 as LNHDA and CDR2 as SQIVND (reference sequence). The CDR3 is made up of 12 amino acids. CDR3 bases: TGTGCCAGTAGTATGAGTGCCGGGGAGCTGTTTTTT. Protein: CASSMSAGELFF.

J is TRBJ1-2 and V is TRBV7-9; D uncertain. Germline-derived CDR1 and CDR2 are SEHNR and FQNEAQ (reference sequence). This CDR3 has 12 amino acids. Between the trimmed V and J ends, which lost 5 bases and 10 bases, there was a span of 14 bases. This CDR3 reads CASSQDVVFYTF. The CDR3, as DNA: TGTGCCAGCAGCCAAGATGTGGTATTCTACACCTTC.

The chain has TRBV5-4 and TRBJ2-2, with TRBD1 matching 10 bases. Germline V CDR1 and CDR2: SGHNT, YYREEE (reference sequence). J gave up 4 bases and V 4 bases, and 4 bases lay outside the gene matches. This CDR3 has 15 amino acids. CDR3 nucleotides: TGTGCCAGCAGCCCTGGGACAGGGGTCACCGGGGAGCTGTTTTTT. This encodes CASSPGTGVTGELFF.

The rearrangement joins TRBV6-5 to TRBJ2-4, with a weak D call TRBD2 (7 bases). The CDR3 has 15 amino acids. The V end lost 0 bases, the J end lost 8 bases, and 14 bases lay between the germline ends. Germline V CDR1 and CDR2: MNHEY, SVGAGI. In nucleotides, the CDR3 is TGTGCCAGCAGTTACTCCTGGGGAGGGGGGGACATTCAGTACTTC. This gives the protein CASSYSWGGGDIQYF.

This chain links TRBV13 with TRBJ2-5, with 7 bases that match TRBD1. The CDR3 loop spans 15 amino acids. CDR1 and CDR2 from the germline V gene are PRHDT and FYEKMQ (reference sequence). V lost 5 bases to trimming and J lost 3 bases; unmatched junction nucleotides: 9. The chain's CDR3 is CASSPSGTDEETQYF. The CDR3 DNA reads TGTGCCAGCAGCCCATCCGGGACAGATGAAGAGACCCAGTACTTC.

Remarks on this clone: The junction differs from germline at one of its ends, possibly a read error. This sequence joins TRBV15 and TRBJ2-7; TRBD1 aligns across 9 bases. The CDR3 contains 21 residues. Germline V gene sequence: CDR1 LNHNV, CDR2 YYDKDF (reference sequence). CDR3 region: CATSRDLRDRVGTIPTYGQYF. The DNA for the CDR3 is TGTGCCACCAGCAGAGATCTTAGGGACAGGGTAGGAACGATACCAACTTACGGGCAGTACTTC.

The V gene is TRBV13, the J gene TRBJ1-4; D might be TRBD1 (5 bases). This CDR3 has 16 amino acids. Germline values: CDR1 PRHDT, CDR2 FYEKMQ (reference sequence). V was pared by 0 bases and J by 6 bases, with 14 bases between. The CDR3 is CASSLGLGGRDEKLFF. Written as DNA, the CDR3 is TGTGCCAGCAGCTTAGGCCTTGGGGGAAGGGATGAAAAACTGTTTTTT.

The chain combines TRBV5-1 with TRBJ1-1; 10 bases align to TRBD1. CDR3 length: 14 residues. Germline V gives CDR1 SGHRS, CDR2 YFSETQ. V was clipped by 5 bases and J by 6 bases; unmatched bases: 7. The CDR3 DNA reads as TGCGCCAGCAGTTCGGGACAGGGGAGGGCTGAAGCTTTCTTT. Translated, it gives CASSSGQGRAEAFF.

This chain links TRBV6-4 with TRBJ1-1, with D possibly matching TRBD1 (5 bases). This CDR3 has 14 amino acids. V shed 6 bases and J shed 5 bases, with 16 bases lying between them. Germline loops: CDR1 MRHNA, CDR2 SNTAGT. The CDR3 DNA reads as TGTGCCAGCAGCCGCCGTCCCAGGGTGACTGAAGCTTTCTTT. Protein sequence: CASSRRPRVTEAFF.

The chain combines TRBV7-2 with TRBJ2-4; D gene uncertain. The CDR3 runs 15 residues. V dropped 4 bases and J dropped 3 bases, with 13 bases sitting between them. Germline V lookup: CDR1 SGHTA, CDR2 FQGNSA. The CDR3 region is CASSSQTLGKNIQYF. CDR3 DNA: TGTGCCAGCAGCTCCCAGACCCTGGGCAAAAACATTCAGTACTTC.

The J gene is TRBJ1-3, the V gene TRBV11-2; TRBD1 aligns across 8 bases. Germline V gene data show CDR1 as SGHAT and CDR2 as FQNNGV. This CDR3 comprises 13 residues. V lost 3 bases and J lost 8; bases outside the gene matches: 3. CDR3: CASSLDRDYTIYF. As DNA, the CDR3 is TGTGCCAGCAGCTTGGACAGGGACTACACCATATATTTT.

Here the CDR3 DNA reads TGTGCCAGCAGCCGGACCATTAATGAAAAACTGTTTTTT. Translating it yields CASSRTINEKLFF. This chain links TRBV5-4 with TRBJ1-4; unclear D gene. V gave up 4 bases and J gave up 4 bases, with 8 bases separating them. The CDR3 runs to 13 residues. Germline V gene sequence: CDR1 SGHNT, CDR2 YYREEE (reference sequence).

The rearrangement links TRBV5-1 to TRBJ2-3; 10 bases are shared with TRBD1. This CDR3 has 16 residues. Germline V gene data show CDR1 as SGHRS and CDR2 as YFSETQ. V lost 4 bases and J lost 5; bases outside the gene matches: 10. The CDR3 spells CASSLQGTGAEDTQYF. DNA of the CDR3: TGCGCCAGCAGCCTCCAGGGGACAGGGGCCGAAGATACGCAGTATTTT.

This chain joins TRBV19 and TRBJ2-7; TRBD1 aligns across 8 bases. From germline, CDR1 is LNHDA and CDR2 SQIVND (reference sequence). The CDR3 totals 17 residues. V lost 4 bases and J lost 0; bases outside the gene matches: 11. CDR3 region: CASSKFPGQEISYEQYF. CDR3 sequence (DNA): TGTGCCAGTAGTAAATTCCCGGGACAGGAGATCTCCTACGAGCAGTACTTC.

The V and J genes are TRBV11-3 and TRBJ2-1; 9 nucleotides match TRBD2. The CDR3 runs 16 residues. Germline V gene lookup returns CDR1 SGHNT and CDR2 YENEEA. The V segment lost 5 bases and the J segment 2 bases; nucleotides outside the gene matches: 7. CDR3 bases: TGTGCCAGCAGCCCTTCCGGCGGGAGGGCCTACAATGAGCAGTTCTTC. It specifies CASSPSGGRAYNEQFF.

The V and J genes are TRBV29-1 and TRBJ1-2; TRBD1 matches at 8 bases. Per the germline V gene, CDR1 is SQVTM and CDR2 is ANQGSEA. The CDR3 is made up of 12 amino acids. The J segment lost 4 bases and the V segment lost 3 bases, leaving 1 base of the junction unmatched. The CDR3 loop is CSVETGVYGYTF. Written as DNA, the CDR3 is TGCAGCGTTGAGACAGGGGTCTATGGCTACACCTTC.

Here the CDR3 reads CAISESGTGLNQPQHF. Written as DNA, the CDR3 is TGTGCCATCAGTGAGTCCGGGACAGGCCTCAATCAGCCCCAGCATTTT. The chain employs TRBV10-3 and TRBJ1-5, with 8 positions matching TRBD1. The V gene's germline CDR1 is ENHRY and CDR2 SYGVKD. The length of the CDR3 is 16 residues. J lost 3 bases, V lost 0 bases, and 4 bases had no gene match.

The chain is built from TRBV4-3 and TRBJ2-1; the D call may be TRBD1 or TRBD2 (5 bases each). The CDR3 covers 15 residues. The V and J ends lost 1 base and 6 bases respectively, with 13 bases between them. Germline V lookup: CDR1 LGHNA, CDR2 YSLEER. The CDR3, as DNA: TGCGCCAGCAGCCAAGGAGGGAAGGGGTTCAATGAGCAGTTCTTC. Its protein product is CASSQGGKGFNEQFF.

This clone appeared a few times. The rearrangement joins TRBV5-4 to TRBJ2-6, with 9 bases matching TRBD2. CDR1 SGHNT and CDR2 YYREEE come from the germline V gene (reference sequence). The J segment lost 1 base and the V segment lost 2 bases, leaving 10 bases of the junction unmatched. The CDR3 has 19 residues. CDR3 in amino acids: CASSFPGGRAQSGANVLTF. The DNA for the CDR3 is TGTGCCAGCAGCTTCCCGGGCGGGAGGGCCCAGTCTGGGGCCAACGTCCTGACTTTC.

V gene TRBV19 combines with J gene TRBJ2-1; D might be TRBD1 or TRBD2, each matching 6 bases. Deletions cut 7 bases from V and 1 base from J, with 14 bases between. Germline CDR1 LNHDA, CDR2 SQIVND (reference sequence). The CDR3 extends over 15 amino acids. The CDR3, as DNA: TGTGCCAGTAAGGGGGGCCGTGGATCCTACAATGAGCAGTTCTTC. Protein sequence: CASKGGRGSYNEQFF.

In its sample, this clone was seen a few times. This chain connects TRBV19 to TRBJ2-3, with 7 bases that match TRBD2. With 4 bases clipped from V and 0 bases from J, the junction kept 7 bases outside the gene matches. The CDR3 is made up of 16 amino acids. CDR1 is LNHDA and CDR2 is SQIVND in the germline V gene (reference sequence). CDR3 DNA sequence: TGTGCCAGTAGTACCCTAGGACTAGTAAGCACAGATACGCAGTATTTT. This codes for CASSTLGLVSTDTQYF.